The 5 T cell receptor beta chains below were found in one sample sequenced in a study of lung T cells in sarcoidosis with Löfgren's syndrome. MiXCR, run by TCRdb on the reads, gives a single entry per CDR3 protein. The sample consists of roughly 63,000 distinct CDR3 sequences, around 20% of them appearing once. The sequenced sample consisted of CD4+ T cells from PBMCs. The source is a human donor with sarcoidosis (Löfgren's syndrome or another form), or a control subject (not recorded which).

On this clonotype itself: At one end the junction does not follow the germline gene, possibly because of a read error. The chain links TRBV6-1 to TRBJ1-2, with D perhaps TRBD1 (5 bases). The CDR3 spans 14 residues. Per germline, CDR1 MNHNS and CDR2 SASEGT. For the CDR3, the DNA is TGCGCCCGCAGCCCCCCCAGCAGGGTCTATGGCTACACCTTC. It specifies CARSPPSRVYGYTF.

The gene calls are TRBV19 and TRBJ1-6, with D perhaps matching TRBD1 (6 bases). The V end was cut by 6 bases, the J end by 10 bases, with 13 bases between. CDR3 size: 13 residues. Germline lookup yields CDR1 LNHDA and CDR2 SQIVND (reference sequence). Written as DNA, the CDR3 is TGTGCCAGTAGAAACAGGGAGTACTCACCCCTCCACTTT. Translated, it gives CASRNREYSPLHF.

This clonotype was seen only a few times. This chain connects TRBV3-1 to TRBJ1-1, with TRBD1 matching 7 bases. The CDR3 has 15 residues. The V gene's germline CDR1 is LGHDT and CDR2 YNNKEL (reference sequence). The V gene end was trimmed by 3 bases and the J gene end by 1 base; junction bases not matched to a gene: 5. The CDR3 loop reads CASSQKGAANTEAFF. CDR3 nucleotide sequence: TGTGCCAGCAGCCAGAAGGGGGCGGCGAACACTGAAGCTTTCTTT. Full variable domain (remainder filled in from reference TRBV3-1 and TRBJ1-1): DTAVSQTPKYLVTQMGNDKSIKCEQNLGHDTMYWYKQDSKKFLKIMFSYNNKELIINETVPNRFSPKSPDKAHLNLHINSLELGDSAVYFCASSQKGAANTEAFFGQGTRLTVV.

V gene TRBV5-1 combines with J gene TRBJ2-3; perhaps TRBD2 as D (5 bases). The CDR3 consists of 15 residues. V was cut by 1 base and J by 2 bases, with 11 bases left in between. The V gene's germline CDR1 is SGHRS and CDR2 YFSETQ. The CDR3 DNA follows: TGCGCCAGCAGCTTGTGGCGGACTCTCACAGATACGCAGTATTTT. Amino acid sequence: CASSLWRTLTDTQYF.

This clonotype was found many times. The rearrangement uses TRBV28 and TRBJ1-2; maybe TRBD1 (5 bases). The CDR3 extends over 13 amino acids. With 3 bases removed from V and 4 bases from J, the gap between germline ends came to 9 bases. In germline, CDR1 is MDHEN, CDR2 SYDVKM. CDR3 nucleotide sequence: TGTGCCAGCAGTTTCGGGGGAGGCTATGGCTACACCTTC. Its translation is CASSFGGGYGYTF.